Listed below are T cell receptor beta chains from one sample, sequenced in a study of T cell changes during pregnancy in multiple sclerosis. Sequenced by immunoSEQ multiplex PCR; TCRdb stores in-frame clones only, minus some. The data show 40,000 to 50,000 clones, around 90% seen once. The sample here was CD8+ T cells from peripheral blood mononuclear cells, taken in the first trimester of pregnancy. The source of these receptors is a female donor with multiple sclerosis, enrolled in a pregnancy study. Both conserved end residues are part of each CDR3. Fields, in order: J gene, D gene, CDR3 length, clone size, V gene, CDR3 DNA, CDR3 protein. The D gene is left open where the match is weak. Clone size is stated in some rows and not others, as once, few, many or a class when expanded.

j_gene: TRBJ2-6
d_gene: -
len: 16
abundance: -
v_gene: TRBV11-2
CDR3nt: TGTGCCAGCAGCTTAGTGGGCGGGCTGGGGGCCAACGTCCTGACTTTC
CDR3aa: CASSLVGGLGANVLTF

j_gene: TRBJ2-5
d_gene: TRBD2
len: 15
abundance: -
v_gene: TRBV6-1
CDR3nt: TGTGCCAGCAGTGAATTAGCGGGAGGGCTAGAGACCCAGTACTTC
CDR3aa: CASSELAGGLETQYF

j_gene: TRBJ2-2
d_gene: TRBD2
len: 16
abundance: -
v_gene: TRBV9
CDR3nt: TGTGCCAGCAGCTTATCAGCGGGGCCCTACACCGGGGAGCTGTTTTTT
CDR3aa: CASSLSAGPYTGELFF

j_gene: TRBJ2-3
d_gene: TRBD1
len: 18
abundance: -
v_gene: TRBV5-6
CDR3nt: TGTGCCAGCAGCTTGGCCGGGACAGGGGGCAGGAGTGCAGATACGCAGTATTTT
CDR3aa: CASSLAGTGGRSADTQYF

j_gene: TRBJ1-3
d_gene: TRBD1
len: 14
abundance: once
v_gene: TRBV6-6
CDR3nt: TGTGCCAGCAGTCCAGGGGGCATCAGAAACACCATATATTTT
CDR3aa: CASSPGGIRNTIYF

j_gene: TRBJ1-2
d_gene: TRBD1
len: 14
abundance: -
v_gene: TRBV10-3
CDR3nt: TGTGCCATCAGTGATCCGGGACAGGTCTATGGCTACACCTTC
CDR3aa: CAISDPGQVYGYTF

j_gene: TRBJ1-6
d_gene: -
len: 14
abundance: -
v_gene: TRBV5-1
CDR3nt: TGCGCCAGCAGCTTGGTGGTCACGAGGTCACCCCTCCACTTT
CDR3aa: CASSLVVTRSPLHF

j_gene: TRBJ1-5
d_gene: -
len: 15
abundance: -
v_gene: TRBV4-3
CDR3nt: TGCGCCAGCAGCCAAGAAGGACAGCGGGGTCAGCCCCAGCATTTT
CDR3aa: CASSQEGQRGQPQHF

j_gene: TRBJ2-1
d_gene: -
len: 15
abundance: -
v_gene: TRBV10-3
CDR3nt: TGTGCCATCAGTGCGGCGACAGGTCCTTTGAGGGAGCAGTTCTTC
CDR3aa: CAISAATGPLREQFF

j_gene: TRBJ1-2
d_gene: -
len: 14
abundance: -
v_gene: TRBV12-5
CDR3nt: TGTGCTAGTGGTTTGGTACTGGGGGCGGGTGGCTACACCTTC
CDR3aa: CASGLVLGAGGYTF

j_gene: TRBJ1-4
d_gene: TRBD1
len: 15
abundance: -
v_gene: TRBV14
CDR3nt: TGTGCCAGCAGCCAGGCAGGGGGCAGATCTGAAAAACTGTTTTTT
CDR3aa: CASSQAGGRSEKLFF

j_gene: TRBJ2-1
d_gene: -
len: 19
abundance: -
v_gene: TRBV5-4
CDR3nt: TGTGCCAGCAGCGCGGCTAGCTTTTTAGGGGGAGGGTTCTACAATGAGCAGTTCTTC
CDR3aa: CASSAASFLGGGFYNEQFF

j_gene: TRBJ2-7
d_gene: TRBD2
len: 15
abundance: -
v_gene: TRBV5-1
CDR3nt: TGCGCCAGCAGCAGGGCGACTAGCGGGGAATACGAGCAGTACTTC
CDR3aa: CASSRATSGEYEQYF

j_gene: TRBJ2-5
d_gene: -
len: 13
abundance: -
v_gene: TRBV29-1
CDR3nt: TGCACTCTCCTTATTCCCGGGGAAGAGACCCAGTACTTC
CDR3aa: CTLLIPGEETQYF

j_gene: TRBJ1-1
d_gene: -
len: 12
abundance: -
v_gene: TRBV5-6
CDR3nt: TGTGCCAGCAGCCGAGGGCGGACTGAAGCTTTCTTT
CDR3aa: CASSRGRTEAFF

j_gene: TRBJ2-1
d_gene: TRBD1
len: 15
abundance: -
v_gene: TRBV6-1
CDR3nt: TGTGCCAGCAGGGACCACAGGGGCCCCTACAATGAGCAGTTCTTC
CDR3aa: CASRDHRGPYNEQFF

j_gene: TRBJ2-7
d_gene: -
len: 12
abundance: -
v_gene: TRBV27
CDR3nt: TGTGCCAGCAGTTTCGCCGGCTACGAGCAGTACTTC
CDR3aa: CASSFAGYEQYF

j_gene: TRBJ2-7
d_gene: TRBD1
len: 13
abundance: -
v_gene: TRBV27
CDR3nt: TGTGCCAGCAGTTTAACAGGGGGCGCCGAGCAGTACTTC
CDR3aa: CASSLTGGAEQYF